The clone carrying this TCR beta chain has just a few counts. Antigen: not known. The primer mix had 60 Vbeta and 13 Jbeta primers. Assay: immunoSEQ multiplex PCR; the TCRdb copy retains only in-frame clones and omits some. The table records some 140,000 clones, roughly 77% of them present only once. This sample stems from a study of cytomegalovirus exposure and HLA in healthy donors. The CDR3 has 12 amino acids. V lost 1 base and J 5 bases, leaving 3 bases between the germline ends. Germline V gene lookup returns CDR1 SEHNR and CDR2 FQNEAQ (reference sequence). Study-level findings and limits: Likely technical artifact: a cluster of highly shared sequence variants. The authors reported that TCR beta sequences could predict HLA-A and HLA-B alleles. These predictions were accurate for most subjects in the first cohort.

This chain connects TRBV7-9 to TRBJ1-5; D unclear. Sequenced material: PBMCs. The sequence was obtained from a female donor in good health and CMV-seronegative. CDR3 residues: CASSLGDQPQHF. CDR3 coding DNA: TGTGCCAGCAGCTTAGGAGATCAGCCCCAGCATTTT.